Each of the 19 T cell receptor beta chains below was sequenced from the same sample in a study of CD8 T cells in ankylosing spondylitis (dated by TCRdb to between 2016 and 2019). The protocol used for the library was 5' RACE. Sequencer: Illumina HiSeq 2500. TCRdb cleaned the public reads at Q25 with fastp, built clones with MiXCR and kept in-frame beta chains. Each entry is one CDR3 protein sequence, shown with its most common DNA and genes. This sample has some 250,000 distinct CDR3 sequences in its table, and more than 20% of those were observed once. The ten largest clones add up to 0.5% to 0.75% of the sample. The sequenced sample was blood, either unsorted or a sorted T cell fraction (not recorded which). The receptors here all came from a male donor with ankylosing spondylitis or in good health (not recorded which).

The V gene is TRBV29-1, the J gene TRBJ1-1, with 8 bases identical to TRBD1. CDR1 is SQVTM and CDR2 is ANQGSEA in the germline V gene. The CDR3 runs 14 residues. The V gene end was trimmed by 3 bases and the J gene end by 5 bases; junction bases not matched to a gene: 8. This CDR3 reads CSVDPGTGWTEAFF. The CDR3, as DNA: TGCAGCGTTGACCCAGGGACAGGATGGACTGAAGCTTTCTTT.

For the CDR3, the DNA is TGTGCCAGCAGCGCGGTGGGGACAGGGTACGAGGATGAGCAGTTCTTC. It codes for CASSAVGTGYEDEQFF. V and J are TRBV9 and TRBJ2-1, with 9 bases lining up with TRBD1. Germline CDR1 reads SGDLS; CDR2 reads YYNGEE. J gave up 8 bases and V 3 bases, and 12 bases lay outside the gene matches. CDR3 length: 16 residues.

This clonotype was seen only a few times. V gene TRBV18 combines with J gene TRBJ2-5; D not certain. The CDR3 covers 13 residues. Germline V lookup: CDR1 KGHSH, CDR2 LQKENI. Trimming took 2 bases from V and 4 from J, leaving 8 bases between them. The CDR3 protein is CASSPNSRETQYF. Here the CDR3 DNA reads TGTGCCAGCTCACCAAACAGCAGAGAGACCCAGTACTTC.

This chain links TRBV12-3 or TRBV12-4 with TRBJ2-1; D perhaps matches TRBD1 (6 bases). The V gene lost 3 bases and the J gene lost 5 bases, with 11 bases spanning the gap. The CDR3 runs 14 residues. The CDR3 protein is CASSFQGNHNEQFF. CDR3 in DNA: TGTGCCAGCAGTTTCCAGGGGAACCACAATGAGCAGTTCTTC.

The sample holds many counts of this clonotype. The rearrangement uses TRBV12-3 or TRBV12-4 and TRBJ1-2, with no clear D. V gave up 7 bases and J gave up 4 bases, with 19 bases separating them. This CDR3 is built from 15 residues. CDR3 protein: CASTLSGFGFYGYTF. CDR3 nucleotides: TGTGCCAGCACCCTCAGCGGGTTCGGTTTCTATGGCTACACCTTC.

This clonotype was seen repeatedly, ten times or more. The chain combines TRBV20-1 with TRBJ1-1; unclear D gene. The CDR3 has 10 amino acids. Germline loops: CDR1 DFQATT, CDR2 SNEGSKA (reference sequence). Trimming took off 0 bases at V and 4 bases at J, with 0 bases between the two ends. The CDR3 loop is CSARDTEAFF. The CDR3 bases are TGCAGTGCTAGAGACACTGAAGCTTTCTTT.

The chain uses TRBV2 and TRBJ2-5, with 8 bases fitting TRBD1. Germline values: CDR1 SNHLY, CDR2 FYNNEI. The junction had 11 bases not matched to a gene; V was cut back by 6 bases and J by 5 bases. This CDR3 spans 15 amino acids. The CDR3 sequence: CASRDTGTGGETQYF. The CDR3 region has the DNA TGTGCCAGCAGGGATACCGGGACAGGAGGGGAGACCCAGTACTTC.

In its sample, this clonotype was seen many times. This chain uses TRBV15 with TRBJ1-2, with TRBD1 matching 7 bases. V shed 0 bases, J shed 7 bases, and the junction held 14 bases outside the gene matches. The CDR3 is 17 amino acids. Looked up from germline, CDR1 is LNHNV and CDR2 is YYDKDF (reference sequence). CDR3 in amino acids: CATSREEFGTAGPGYTF. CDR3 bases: TGTGCCACCAGCAGAGAAGAGTTTGGGACAGCCGGGCCTGGCTACACCTTC.

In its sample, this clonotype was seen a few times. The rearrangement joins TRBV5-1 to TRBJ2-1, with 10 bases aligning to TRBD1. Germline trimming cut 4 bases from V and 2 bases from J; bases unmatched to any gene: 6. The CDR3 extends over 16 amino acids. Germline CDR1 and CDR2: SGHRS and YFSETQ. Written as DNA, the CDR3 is TGCGCCAGCAGCGCCTCGGGACAGGGGACCTACAATGAGCAGTTCTTC. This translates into CASSASGQGTYNEQFF. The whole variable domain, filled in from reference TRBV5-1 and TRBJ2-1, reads KAGVTQTPRYLIKTRGQQVTLSCSPISGHRSVSWYQQTPGQGLQFLFEYFSETQRNKGNFPGRFSGRQFSNSRSEMNVSTLELGDSALYLCASSASGQGTYNEQFFGPGTRLTVL.

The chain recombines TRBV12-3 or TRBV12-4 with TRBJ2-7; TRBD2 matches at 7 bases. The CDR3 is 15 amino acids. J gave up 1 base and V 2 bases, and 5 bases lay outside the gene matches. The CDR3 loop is CASSLRGGESYEQYF. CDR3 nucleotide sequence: TGTGCCAGCAGTTTAAGGGGAGGGGAATCCTACGAGCAGTACTTC.

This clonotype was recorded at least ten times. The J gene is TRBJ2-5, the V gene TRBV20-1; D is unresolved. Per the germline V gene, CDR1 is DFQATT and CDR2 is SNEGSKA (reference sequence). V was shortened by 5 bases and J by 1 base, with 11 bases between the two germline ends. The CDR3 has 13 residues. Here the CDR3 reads CSARLEFQETQYF. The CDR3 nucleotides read TGCAGTGCTCGTCTAGAGTTCCAAGAGACCCAGTACTTC.

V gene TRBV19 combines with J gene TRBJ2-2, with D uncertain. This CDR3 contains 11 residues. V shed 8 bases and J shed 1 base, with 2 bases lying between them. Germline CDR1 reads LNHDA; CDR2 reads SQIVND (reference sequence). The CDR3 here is CASWNTGELFF. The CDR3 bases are TGTGCCAGTTGGAACACCGGGGAGCTGTTTTTT.

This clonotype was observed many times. DNA of the CDR3: TGTGCCACCAGCAGGCCAGGTGAAAAACTGTTTTTT. Residues: CATSRPGEKLFF. This chain connects TRBV15 to TRBJ1-4; D ambiguous. Germline lookup yields CDR1 LNHNV and CDR2 YYDKDF (reference sequence). This CDR3 comprises 12 residues. V was pared by 3 bases and J by 7 bases, with 6 bases between.

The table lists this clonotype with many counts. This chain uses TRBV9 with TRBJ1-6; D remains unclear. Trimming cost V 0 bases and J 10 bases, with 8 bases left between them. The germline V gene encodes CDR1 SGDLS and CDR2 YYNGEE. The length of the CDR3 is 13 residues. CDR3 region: CASSVVEASPLHF. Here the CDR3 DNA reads TGTGCCAGCAGCGTAGTGGAGGCCTCACCCCTCCACTTT.

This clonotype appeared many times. This chain's CDR3 is CSVEGGTGGAETQYF. The CDR3 bases are TGCAGCGTTGAAGGGGGGACAGGGGGCGCAGAGACCCAGTACTTC. This chain connects TRBV29-1 to TRBJ2-5; the match to TRBD1 covers 12 bases. The J segment lost 4 bases and the V segment lost 1 base, leaving 4 bases of the junction unmatched. CDR1 is SQVTM, CDR2 ANQGSEA, per germline. The CDR3 loop spans 15 amino acids.

DNA of the CDR3: TGCAGTGCTATTCTCGGACAGGGACCCCCGCAGTACTTC. Its translation is CSAILGQGPPQYF. This chain connects TRBV20-1 to TRBJ2-7, with TRBD1 matching over 8 bases. This CDR3 is 13 amino acids long. Losses at the gene ends were 4 bases for V and 9 bases for J; bases not matched to a gene: 11. Germline-derived CDR1 and CDR2 are DFQATT and SNEGSKA (reference sequence).

The CDR3 nucleotides are TGTGCCAGCTCACAGGGACCCCGCGATACGCAGTATTTT. This gives the protein CASSQGPRDTQYF. The chain links TRBV18 to TRBJ2-3; D assignment may be TRBD1 or TRBD2 (5 bases each). V lost 4 bases, J lost 6 bases, and 11 bases lay in between. Germline V gene lookup returns CDR1 KGHSH and CDR2 LQKENI. There are 13 residues in the CDR3.

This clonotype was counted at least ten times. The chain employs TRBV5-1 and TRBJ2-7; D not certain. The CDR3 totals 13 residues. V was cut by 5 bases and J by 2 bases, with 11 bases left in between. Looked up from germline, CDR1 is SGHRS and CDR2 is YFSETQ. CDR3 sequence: CASRQTSAYEQYF. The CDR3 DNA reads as TGCGCCAGCAGACAGACATCCGCCTACGAGCAGTACTTC. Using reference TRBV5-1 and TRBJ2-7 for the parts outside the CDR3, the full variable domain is KAGVTQTPRYLIKTRGQQVTLSCSPISGHRSVSWYQQTPGQGLQFLFEYFSETQRNKGNFPGRFSGRQFSNSRSEMNVSTLELGDSALYLCASRQTSAYEQYFGPGTRLTVT.

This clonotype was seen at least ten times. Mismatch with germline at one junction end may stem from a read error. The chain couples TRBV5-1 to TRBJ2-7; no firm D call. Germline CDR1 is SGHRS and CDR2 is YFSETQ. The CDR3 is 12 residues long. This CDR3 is CASSLSGYEQYF. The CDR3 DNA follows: TGTGCCAGCAGCTTGTCCGGGTACGAGCAGTACTTC.